The 31 T cell receptor beta chains in this list originate from one sample, sequenced in a study of cytomegalovirus exposure and HLA in healthy donors. It was with 60 Vbeta and 13 Jbeta primers that the PCR ran. The method was immunoSEQ multiplex PCR; TCRdb's version includes in-frame clones alone and lacks a portion of them. The sample has roughly 44,000 clones, 65% to 85% seen once. Sequenced input: PBMCs. These receptors all stem from a man between 50 and 59 years old in good health and CMV-seronegative.

The genes are TRBV7-9 and TRBJ1-1, with D perhaps matching TRBD1 (5 bases). Germline V CDR1 and CDR2: SEHNR, FQNEAQ (reference sequence). V lost 6 bases, J lost 0 bases, and 11 bases lay in between. The CDR3 has 14 amino acids. The CDR3 spells CASRNGGLNTEAFF. CDR3 sequence (DNA): TGTGCCAGCAGAAACGGGGGACTGAACACTGAAGCTTTCTTT. Using reference TRBV7-9 and TRBJ1-1 for the parts outside the CDR3, the full variable domain is DTGVSQNPRHKITKRGQNVTFRCDPISEHNRLYWYRQTLGQGPEFLTYFQNEAQLEKSRLLSDRFSAERPKGSFSTLEIQRTEQGDSAMYLCASRNGGLNTEAFFGQGTRLTVV.

The chain has TRBV19 and TRBJ1-1, with D maybe TRBD1 (6 bases). CDR1 is LNHDA and CDR2 is SQIVND in the germline V gene (reference sequence). The CDR3 contains 13 residues. Trimming shortened V by 7 bases and J by 6 bases, and 15 bases separated the two germline ends. Here the CDR3 DNA reads TGTGCCAGTAAAAAACAGGGACGGCCTGAAGCTTTCTTT. As protein: CASKKQGRPEAFF.

The chain is built from TRBV5-6 and TRBJ2-7, with a possible D match to TRBD1 (5 bases). There are 12 residues in the CDR3. The V and J ends lost 0 bases and 6 bases respectively, with 7 bases between them. Per the germline V gene, CDR1 is SGHDT and CDR2 is YYEEEE. This CDR3 reads CASSLVRGEQYF. CDR3 sequence (DNA): TGTGCCAGCAGCTTGGTTAGGGGCGAGCAGTACTTC.

This chain joins TRBV5-1 and TRBJ1-6; D may be TRBD1 (5 bases). CDR1 SGHRS and CDR2 YFSETQ come from the germline V gene. Trimming removed 4 bases from V and 8 bases from J, with 10 bases in between. The CDR3 extends over 13 amino acids. DNA of the CDR3: TGCGCCAGCAGCCCTGGAGGGGATTCACCCCTCCACTTT. Its protein product is CASSPGGDSPLHF.

This clone was detected only once. The chain has TRBV2 and TRBJ2-5; 7 nucleotides align to TRBD1. The CDR3 is 12 residues long. Looked up from germline, CDR1 is SNHLY and CDR2 is FYNNEI. CDR3 protein: CATTGAGGTQYF. CDR3 DNA sequence: TGTGCTACCACAGGGGCCGGTGGGACCCAGTACTTC.

The V gene is TRBV19, the J gene TRBJ1-2; D perhaps matches TRBD1 (6 bases). Looked up from germline, CDR1 is LNHDA and CDR2 is SQIVND (reference sequence). V was pared by 6 bases and J by 3 bases, with 23 bases between. The CDR3 extends over 17 amino acids. CDR3 in amino acids: CASSPSGTIAYHYGYTF. The CDR3 DNA sequence: TGTGCCAGTAGCCCGTCCGGGACAATCGCGTATCACTATGGCTACACCTTC.

The table lists this clone with a count of one. The rearrangement joins TRBV27 to TRBJ2-1, with 9 positions matching TRBD2. After removal of 4 bases from V and 6 bases from J, the junction contained 7 bases not matched to a gene. CDR1 MNHEY and CDR2 SMNVEV come from the germline V gene (reference sequence). The CDR3 runs to 15 residues. The DNA for the CDR3 is TGTGCCAGCAGTTCGTCGGCTAGCGGGATCAATGAGCAGTTCTTC. Translating gives CASSSSASGINEQFF.

V is TRBV7-9 and J is TRBJ2-1, with 10 bases matching TRBD2. The CDR3 runs to 16 residues. With 2 bases clipped from V and 5 bases from J, the junction kept 6 bases outside the gene matches. Germline CDR1 reads SEHNR; CDR2 reads FQNEAQ (reference sequence). In nucleotides, the CDR3 is TGTGCCAGCAGCTTATTCAGCGGGAGGGATAACAATGAGCAGTTCTTC. Protein sequence: CASSLFSGRDNNEQFF.

The chain combines TRBV9 with TRBJ1-6; 7 bases are shared with TRBD1. The ends lost 1 base at V and 6 bases at J; junction bases unmatched: 7. Germline V gives CDR1 SGDLS, CDR2 YYNGEE. The CDR3 has 16 residues. DNA for the CDR3: TGTGCCAGCAGCGTAAACCCGACAGGGCGTAATTCACCCCTCCACTTT. Its translation: CASSVNPTGRNSPLHF. The entire variable domain, with the rest obtained from reference TRBV9 and TRBJ1-6, is as follows: DSGVTQTPKHLITATGQRVTLRCSPRSGDLSVYWYQQSLDQGLQFLIQYYNGEERAKGNILERFSAQQFPDLHSELNLSSLELGDSALYFCASSVNPTGRNSPLHFGNGTRLTVT.

The chain recombines TRBV2 with TRBJ1-5; TRBD1 might be the D (5 bases). The CDR3 is 14 amino acids. The V end lost 7 bases, the J end lost 0 bases, and 10 bases lay between the germline ends. Germline lookup yields CDR1 SNHLY and CDR2 FYNNEI. CDR3 amino acids: CASNLQDSNQPQHF. CDR3 nucleotide sequence: TGTGCCAGCAATCTACAGGATAGCAATCAGCCCCAGCATTTT.

The chain recombines TRBV5-1 with TRBJ2-7, with D possibly being TRBD2 (5 bases). The J call is in doubt because the DNA end fits TRBJ2-5 better. This CDR3 region has 14 residues. Per germline, CDR1 SGHRS and CDR2 YFSETQ. CDR3 protein: CASSLAGNQETQYF. The CDR3 DNA reads TGCGCCAGCAGCTTGGCGGGGAACCAAGAGACCCAGTACTTC.

The DNA of the CDR3 is TGTGCCAGCAGCCCTAACAGGGTCCCGCAAGAGACCCAGTACTTC. Its translation is CASSPNRVPQETQYF. The chain combines TRBV4-2 with TRBJ2-5, with TRBD1 as a possible D gene (6 bases). The ends were cut back, 4 bases at V and 2 bases at J, with 14 bases in the middle. CDR1 and CDR2 from the germline V gene are LGHNA and YNFKEQ. The CDR3 extends over 15 amino acids.

This chain joins TRBV7-9 and TRBJ2-3; D remains unclear. CDR1 is SEHNR and CDR2 is FQNEAQ in the germline V gene (reference sequence). The CDR3 has 15 amino acids. The germline V and J ends were trimmed by 1 base and 0 bases, with 8 bases remaining between them. This CDR3 is CASSLVFTSTDTQYF. CDR3 nucleotide sequence: TGTGCCAGCAGCTTAGTTTTTACTAGCACAGATACGCAGTATTTT.

The V and J genes are TRBV11-2 and TRBJ2-5, with 8 bases identical to TRBD1. Trimming at V came to 5 bases and at J to 1 base, leaving 6 bases not matched to a gene. This CDR3 has 15 amino acids. Germline-derived CDR1 and CDR2 are SGHAT and FQNNGV. The CDR3 loop is CASSPGGRIQETQYF. The CDR3 DNA reads TGTGCCAGCAGCCCAGGGGGCCGGATCCAAGAGACCCAGTACTTC.

This chain joins TRBV19 and TRBJ2-5, with D possibly matching TRBD1 (6 bases). The CDR3 has 15 residues. Trimming shortened V by 3 bases and J by 4 bases, and 15 bases separated the two germline ends. Germline V gene sequence: CDR1 LNHDA, CDR2 SQIVND (reference sequence). The CDR3 sequence is CASSIQGVGGETQYF. CDR3 nucleotide sequence: TGTGCCAGTAGTATCCAAGGTGTAGGGGGAGAGACCCAGTACTTC.

V is TRBV29-1 and J is TRBJ1-4; D not certain. V lost 1 base, J lost 8 bases, and 11 bases lay in between. The CDR3 has 13 amino acids. CDR1 and CDR2 from the germline V gene are SQVTM and ANQGSEA. CDR3 sequence (DNA): TGCAGCGTTGAAGGCGGGGTTGGCGAAAAACTGTTTTTT. It specifies CSVEGGVGEKLFF. The variable domain in full, with the rest retrieved from reference TRBV29-1 and TRBJ1-4, is SAVISQKPSRDICQRGTSLTIQCQVDSQVTMMFWYRQQPGQSLTLIATANQGSEATYESGFVIDKFPISRPNLTFSTLTVSNMSPEDSSIYLCSVEGGVGEKLFFGSGTQLSVL.

This chain connects TRBV21-1 to TRBJ2-7; TRBD2 reflects the table's D call only, with no check against the DNA. TRBV21-1 is a listed pseudogene. This CDR3 has 18 amino acids. In DNA, the CDR3 is TGTGCCAGCAGCAAACCGCCTCAGACATTGTTTCGGGGTGAGGAGCAGTACTTC. It codes for CASSKPPQTLFRGEEQYF.

This clone is a singleton in its sample. Germline is not matched at one junction end, which may reflect a read error. The CDR3 nucleotides are TGTTCCAGCAGCTTCGCACAGGAAGGCGAGCAGTACTTC. Protein: CSSSFAQEGEQYF. V usage is TRBV7-9 and J usage is TRBJ2-7; TRBD1 might be the D (5 bases). The CDR3 covers 13 residues. Germline V lookup: CDR1 SEHNR, CDR2 FQNEAQ (reference sequence).

The V call is TRBV9, the J call TRBJ1-2, with TRBD1 as a possible D gene (5 bases). Germline-derived CDR1 and CDR2 are SGDLS and YYNGEE. Deletions cut 6 bases from V and 6 bases from J, with 21 bases between. There are 15 residues in the CDR3. The CDR3 protein is CASTSPYPRGDGYTF. In DNA form, the CDR3 reads TGTGCCAGCACCAGCCCCTACCCTCGGGGGGATGGCTACACCTTC.

This clone appeared a few times. This sequence joins TRBV28 and TRBJ2-7; the match to TRBD2 covers 11 bases. Trimming at V came to 10 bases and at J to 4 bases, leaving 9 bases not matched to a gene. CDR3 length: 14 residues. Per germline, CDR1 MDHEN and CDR2 SYDVKM. CDR3 coding DNA: TGTGCCATTGTTAGCGGGAGGGCCGGGTACGAGCAGTACTTC. It specifies CAIVSGRAGYEQYF.

The genes are TRBV5-1 and TRBJ1-5; a possible D gene is TRBD1 (5 bases). This CDR3 has 15 residues. The ends were cut back, 4 bases at V and 7 bases at J, with 18 bases in the middle. CDR1 is SGHRS and CDR2 is YFSETQ in the germline V gene. CDR3 sequence reads: CASSPSGTGGQPQHF. CDR3 coding DNA: TGCGCCAGCAGCCCATCGGGGACCGGGGGGCAGCCCCAGCATTTT.

This clone was counted a few times. In DNA form, the CDR3 reads TGCGCCAGCAGCCAAGAGGAGGGCTTCGATTCACCCCTCCACTTT. Encoded protein: CASSQEEGFDSPLHF. The chain carries TRBV4-1 and TRBJ1-6; D gene ambiguous. Trimming took 0 bases from V and 8 from J, leaving 11 bases between them. This CDR3 spans 15 amino acids. Germline V gene sequence: CDR1 MGHRA, CDR2 YSYEKL.

The gene calls are TRBV28 and TRBJ2-5, with 7 positions matching TRBD2. CDR3 length: 15 residues. Trimming removed 6 bases from V and 1 base from J; junction bases left unmatched: 8. CDR1 MDHEN and CDR2 SYDVKM come from the germline V gene. DNA for the CDR3: TGTGCCAGCAGCACACCAGCGGGACCCCAAGAGACCCAGTACTTC. Its translation: CASSTPAGPQETQYF.

The chain combines TRBV6-5 with TRBJ2-5; 12 nucleotides agree with TRBD1. Judging by the DNA end, TRBJ2-7 fits better; the J call may be wrong. This CDR3 has 15 amino acids. Germline CDR1 is MNHEY and CDR2 is SVGAGI. The CDR3 region is CASSYSGTGGAEQYF. The CDR3, as DNA: TGTGCCAGCAGTTACAGTGGGACAGGGGGCGCCGAGCAGTACTTC.

This clone was observed a handful of times. The chain uses TRBV6-5 and TRBJ1-1; D remains ambiguous. The germline V gene encodes CDR1 MNHEY and CDR2 SVGAGI. This CDR3 comprises 14 residues. Trimming cost V 5 bases and J 3 bases, with 13 bases left between them. This CDR3 reads CASSDNVQYTEAFF. The CDR3 DNA reads as TGTGCCAGCAGTGACAATGTCCAGTACACTGAAGCTTTCTTT.

V usage is TRBV20-1 and J usage is TRBJ1-2, with D unclear. The ends were cut back, 4 bases at V and 3 bases at J, with 6 bases in the middle. CDR1 DFQATT and CDR2 SNEGSKA come from the germline V gene (reference sequence). CDR3 length: 11 amino acids. This CDR3 is CSATRDYGYTF. CDR3 nucleotide sequence: TGCAGTGCTACAAGAGACTATGGCTACACCTTC.

This rearrangement joins TRBV19 to TRBJ1-3; 7 nucleotides align to TRBD1. The CDR3 runs to 15 residues. Germline lookup yields CDR1 LNHDA and CDR2 SQIVND (reference sequence). V shed 10 bases, J shed 0 bases, and the junction held 9 bases outside the gene matches. CDR3 nucleotides: TGTGCCACCTACCCAGGGGGATCCTCTGGAAACACCATATATTTT. Translated, it gives CATYPGGSSGNTIYF.

With respect to this clone: Other DNA sequences in this sample translate to the same CDR3. The chain recombines TRBV5-4 with TRBJ1-6; tentative D call: TRBD1 (5 bases). V lost 0 bases and J lost 5, with 12 bases in between. The CDR3 is 16 amino acids. The germline gives CDR1 SGHNT, CDR2 YYREEE (reference sequence). The CDR3 coding sequence is TGTGCCAGCAGCTTGGCTGCGGGACCGAATAATTCACCCCTCCACTTT. Translating it yields CASSLAAGPNNSPLHF.

This clone was detected a few times. The chain links TRBV6-5 to TRBJ2-7; D is possibly TRBD2 (5 bases). Per germline, CDR1 MNHEY and CDR2 SVGAGI. CDR3 size: 15 residues. Trimming removed 2 bases from V and 5 bases from J, with 16 bases in between. CDR3 DNA: TGTGCCAGCAGTTACGTCGGGATGGGCCTGCACGAGCAGTACTTC. Translated, it gives CASSYVGMGLHEQYF.

The chain joins TRBV18 to TRBJ1-6, with D tentatively TRBD1 (6 bases). The CDR3 is 15 amino acids. The ends were cut back, 3 bases at V and 10 bases at J, with 16 bases in the middle. Germline V lookup: CDR1 KGHSH, CDR2 LQKENI. The CDR3 sequence: CASSPTGQLESPLHF. The CDR3 nucleotides are TGTGCCAGCTCACCTACAGGGCAGCTTGAATCACCCCTCCACTTT.

This CDR3 is CASSLTRSSYNEQFF. The CDR3 DNA reads as TGTGCCAGCAGCTTAACTCGTAGCTCCTACAATGAGCAGTTCTTC. The chain has TRBV7-3 and TRBJ2-1; D remains ambiguous. From germline, CDR1 is SGHTA and CDR2 FQGTGA. The CDR3 extends over 15 amino acids. V was clipped by 0 bases and J by 0 bases, with 6 bases between them.